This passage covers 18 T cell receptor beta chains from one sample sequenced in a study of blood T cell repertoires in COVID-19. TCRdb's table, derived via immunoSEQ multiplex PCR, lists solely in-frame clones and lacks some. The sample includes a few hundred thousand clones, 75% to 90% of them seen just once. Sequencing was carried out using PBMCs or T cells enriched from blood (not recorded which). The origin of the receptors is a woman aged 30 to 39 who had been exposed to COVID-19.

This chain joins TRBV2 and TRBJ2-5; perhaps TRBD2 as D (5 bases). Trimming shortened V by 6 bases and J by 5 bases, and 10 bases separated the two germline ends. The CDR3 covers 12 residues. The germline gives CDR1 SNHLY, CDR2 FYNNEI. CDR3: CASSLALETQYF. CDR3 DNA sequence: TGTGCCAGCAGCCTAGCTCTGGAGACCCAGTACTTC.

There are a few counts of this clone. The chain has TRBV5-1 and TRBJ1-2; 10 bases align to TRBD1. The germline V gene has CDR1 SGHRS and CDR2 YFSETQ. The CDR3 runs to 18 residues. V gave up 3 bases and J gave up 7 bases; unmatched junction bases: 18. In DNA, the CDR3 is TGCGCCAGCAGCTCTGACAGGGGGCGCGATTTGGGGTTCGGTGGCTACACCTTC. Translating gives CASSSDRGRDLGFGGYTF.

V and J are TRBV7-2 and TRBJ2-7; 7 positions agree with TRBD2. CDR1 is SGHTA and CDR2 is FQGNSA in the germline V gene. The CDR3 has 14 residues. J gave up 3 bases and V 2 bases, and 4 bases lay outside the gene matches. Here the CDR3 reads CASSLTSAFYEQYF. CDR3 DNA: TGTGCCAGCAGCTTAACTAGCGCTTTCTACGAGCAGTACTTC.

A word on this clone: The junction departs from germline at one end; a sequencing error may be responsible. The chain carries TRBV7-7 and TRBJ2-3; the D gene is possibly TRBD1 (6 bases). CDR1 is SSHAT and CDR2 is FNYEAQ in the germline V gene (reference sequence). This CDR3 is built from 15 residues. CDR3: CASSPLVGATDTQYF. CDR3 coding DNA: TGTGCTAGCAGCCCCCTCGTGGGGGCAACAGATACGCAGTATTTT.

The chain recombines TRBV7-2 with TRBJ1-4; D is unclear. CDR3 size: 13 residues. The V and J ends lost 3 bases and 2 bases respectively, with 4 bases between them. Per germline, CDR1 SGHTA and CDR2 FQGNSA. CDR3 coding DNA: TGTGCCAGCAGCTTCTCCACTAATGAAAAACTGTTTTTT. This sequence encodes CASSFSTNEKLFF.

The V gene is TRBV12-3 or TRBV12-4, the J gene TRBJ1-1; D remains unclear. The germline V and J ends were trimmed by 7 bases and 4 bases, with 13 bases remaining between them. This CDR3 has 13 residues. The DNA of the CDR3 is TGTGCCAGCAATAAGACGGGTTTCACTGAAGCTTTCTTT. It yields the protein CASNKTGFTEAFF.

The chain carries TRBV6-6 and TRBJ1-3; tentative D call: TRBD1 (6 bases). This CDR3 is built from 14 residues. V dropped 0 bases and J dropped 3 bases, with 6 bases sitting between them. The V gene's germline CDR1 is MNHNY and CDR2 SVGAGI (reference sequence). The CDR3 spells CASSYSGGGNTIYF. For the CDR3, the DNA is TGTGCCAGCAGTTACTCAGGGGGTGGAAACACCATATATTTT.

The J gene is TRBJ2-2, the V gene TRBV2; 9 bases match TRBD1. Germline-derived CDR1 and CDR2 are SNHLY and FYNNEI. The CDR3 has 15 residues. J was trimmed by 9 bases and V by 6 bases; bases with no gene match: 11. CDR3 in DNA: TGTGCCAGCAGCCTCACTACAGGGGGCGTCAGGGAGCTGTTTTTT. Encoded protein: CASSLTTGGVRELFF.

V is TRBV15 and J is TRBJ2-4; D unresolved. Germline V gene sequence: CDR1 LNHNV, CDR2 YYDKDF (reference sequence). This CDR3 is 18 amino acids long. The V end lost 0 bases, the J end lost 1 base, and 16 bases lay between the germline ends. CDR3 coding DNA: TGTGCCACCAGCAGAGATTCGACACCTCCCATGGCCAAAAACATTCAGTACTTC. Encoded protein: CATSRDSTPPMAKNIQYF.

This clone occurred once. This CDR3 reads CASSQGAGTATQYF. The CDR3 DNA follows: TGTGCCAGCAGCCAGGGGGCGGGGACGGCCACGCAGTATTTT. V is TRBV7-2 and J is TRBJ2-3; the match to TRBD1 covers 8 bases. The junction had 10 bases not matched to a gene; V was cut back by 5 bases and J by 9 bases. Germline CDR1 and CDR2: SGHTA and FQGNSA. The CDR3 length is 14 residues.

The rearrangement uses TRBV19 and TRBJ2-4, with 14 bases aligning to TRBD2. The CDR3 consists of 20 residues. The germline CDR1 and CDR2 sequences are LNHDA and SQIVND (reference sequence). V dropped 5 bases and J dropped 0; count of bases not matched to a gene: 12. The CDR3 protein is CASSPPSGLAGGLAKNIQYF. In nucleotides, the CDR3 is TGTGCCAGTAGTCCACCGAGTGGACTAGCGGGGGGCTTAGCCAAAAACATTCAGTACTTC.

DNA for the CDR3: TGTGCCAGCAATGTCGGGGGGGGTGAGAATGAGCAGTTCTTC. Translating it yields CASNVGGGENEQFF. The chain recombines TRBV2 with TRBJ2-1; 8 bases are shared with TRBD2. This CDR3 is 14 amino acids long. V trimming: 7 bases; J trimming: 7 bases; junction bases outside the gene matches: 9. The germline CDR1 and CDR2 sequences are SNHLY and FYNNEI.

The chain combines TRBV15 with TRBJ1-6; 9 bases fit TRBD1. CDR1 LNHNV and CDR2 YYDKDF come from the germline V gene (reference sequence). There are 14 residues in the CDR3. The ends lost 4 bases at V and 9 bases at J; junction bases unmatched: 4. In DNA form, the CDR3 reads TGTGCCACCAGCACAACAGGGGGCCTTTCACCCCTCCACTTT. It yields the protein CATSTTGGLSPLHF.

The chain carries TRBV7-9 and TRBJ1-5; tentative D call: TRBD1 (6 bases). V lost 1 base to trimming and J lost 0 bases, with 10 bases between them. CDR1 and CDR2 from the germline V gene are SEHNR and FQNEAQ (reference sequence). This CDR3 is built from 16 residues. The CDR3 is CASSLVTGLSNQPQHF. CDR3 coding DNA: TGTGCCAGCAGCTTAGTAACAGGGCTTAGCAATCAGCCCCAGCATTTT.

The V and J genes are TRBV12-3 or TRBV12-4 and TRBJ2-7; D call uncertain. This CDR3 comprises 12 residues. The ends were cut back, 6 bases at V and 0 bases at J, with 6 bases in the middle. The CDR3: CASSPSSYEQYF. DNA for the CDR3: TGTGCCAGCAGCCCGAGCTCCTACGAGCAGTACTTC.

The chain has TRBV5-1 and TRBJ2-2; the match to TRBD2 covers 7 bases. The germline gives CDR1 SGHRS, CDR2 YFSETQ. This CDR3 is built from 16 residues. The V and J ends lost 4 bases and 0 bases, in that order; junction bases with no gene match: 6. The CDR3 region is CASSPSGGSNTGELFF. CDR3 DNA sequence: TGCGCCAGCAGCCCGTCGGGAGGATCGAACACCGGGGAGCTGTTTTTT. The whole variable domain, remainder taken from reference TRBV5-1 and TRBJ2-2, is KAGVTQTPRYLIKTRGQQVTLSCSPISGHRSVSWYQQTPGQGLQFLFEYFSETQRNKGNFPGRFSGRQFSNSRSEMNVSTLELGDSALYLCASSPSGGSNTGELFFGEGSRLTVL.

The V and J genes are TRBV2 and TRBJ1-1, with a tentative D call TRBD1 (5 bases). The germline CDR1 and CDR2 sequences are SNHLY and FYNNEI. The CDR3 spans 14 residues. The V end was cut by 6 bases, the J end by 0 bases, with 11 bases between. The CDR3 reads CASSLGLMNTEAFF. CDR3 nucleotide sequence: TGTGCCAGCAGCTTGGGACTGATGAACACTGAAGCTTTCTTT.

CDR3 residues: CASSRQFSNQPQHF. For the CDR3, the DNA is TGTGCCAGCAGCCGACAGTTCAGCAATCAGCCCCAGCATTTT. This chain links TRBV6-6 with TRBJ1-5; D may be TRBD1 (5 bases). The V gene lost 6 bases and the J gene lost 1 base, with 10 bases spanning the gap. The germline V gene has CDR1 MNHNY and CDR2 SVGAGI (reference sequence). The CDR3 is made up of 14 amino acids.